One T cell receptor (beta chain) is described in this entry. The target antigen is unknown. Relative to the germline gene, one junction end is altered; a read error may explain this. The length of the CDR3 is 14 residues. Looked up from germline, CDR1 is MNHEY and CDR2 is SMNVEV (reference sequence). The sample comes from a study of CD8 T cells in ankylosing spondylitis. TCRdb processed the 5' RACE reads anew with MiXCR; each CDR3 protein has one entry. The sample records 350,000 to 400,000 distinct CDR3 sequences, roughly 20% being singletons. Study-level results: What seemed typical of ankylosing spondylitis blood was a TCR beta motif built from roughly eight highly homologous variants.

This chain links TRBV27 with TRBJ2-7, with D perhaps matching TRBD1 (6 bases). The sample taken for sequencing was blood, either unsorted or a sorted T cell fraction (not recorded which). The source of this sequence is a male donor with ankylosing spondylitis or in good health (not recorded which). The CDR3 DNA reads TGTGCCAGCGGGGACATCGCCCGATCCTACGATCAGTACTTC. It specifies CASGDIARSYDQYF.